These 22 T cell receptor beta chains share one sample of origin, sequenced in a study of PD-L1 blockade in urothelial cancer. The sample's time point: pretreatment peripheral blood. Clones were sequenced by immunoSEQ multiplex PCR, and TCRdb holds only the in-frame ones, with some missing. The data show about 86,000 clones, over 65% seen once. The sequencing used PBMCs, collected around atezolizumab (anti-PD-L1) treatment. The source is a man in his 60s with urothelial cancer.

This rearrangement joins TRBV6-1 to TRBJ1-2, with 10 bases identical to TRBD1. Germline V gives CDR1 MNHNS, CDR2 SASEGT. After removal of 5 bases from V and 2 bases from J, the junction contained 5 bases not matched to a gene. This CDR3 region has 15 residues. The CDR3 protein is CASSQTGGANYGYTF. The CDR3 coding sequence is TGTGCCAGCAGTCAGACAGGGGGCGCAAACTATGGCTACACCTTC.

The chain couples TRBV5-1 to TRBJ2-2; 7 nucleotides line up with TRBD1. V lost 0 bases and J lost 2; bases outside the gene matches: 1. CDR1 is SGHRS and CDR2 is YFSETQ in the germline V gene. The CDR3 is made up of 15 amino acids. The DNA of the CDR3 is TGCGCCAGCAGCTTGGGGGACAGTAACACCGGGGAGCTGTTTTTT. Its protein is CASSLGDSNTGELFF.

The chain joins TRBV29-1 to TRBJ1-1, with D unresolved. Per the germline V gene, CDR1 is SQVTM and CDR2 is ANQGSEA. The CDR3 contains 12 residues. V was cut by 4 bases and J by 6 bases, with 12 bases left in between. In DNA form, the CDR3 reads TGCAGCGTTGCTCCTGTCGGGGCTGAAGCTTTCTTT. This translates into CSVAPVGAEAFF.

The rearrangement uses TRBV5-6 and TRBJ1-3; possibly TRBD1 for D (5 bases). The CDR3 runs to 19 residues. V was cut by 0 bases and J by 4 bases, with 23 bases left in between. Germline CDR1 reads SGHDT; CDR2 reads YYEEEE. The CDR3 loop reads CASSLEILAGGLAGNTIYF. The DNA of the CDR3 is TGTGCCAGCAGCTTGGAGATTTTGGCGGGGGGACTGGCCGGAAACACCATATATTTT.

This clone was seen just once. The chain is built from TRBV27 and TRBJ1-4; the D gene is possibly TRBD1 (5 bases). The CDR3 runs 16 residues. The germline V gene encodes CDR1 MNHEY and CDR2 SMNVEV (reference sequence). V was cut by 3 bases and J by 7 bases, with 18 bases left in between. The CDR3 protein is CASSLWSGGAREKLFF. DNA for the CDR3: TGTGCCAGCAGTTTGTGGTCGGGAGGGGCGCGTGAAAAACTGTTTTTT.

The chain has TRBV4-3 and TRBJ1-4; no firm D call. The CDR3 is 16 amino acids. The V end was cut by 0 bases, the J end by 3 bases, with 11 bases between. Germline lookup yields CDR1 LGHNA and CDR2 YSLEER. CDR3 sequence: CASSQDSVTSNEKLFF. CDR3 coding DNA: TGCGCCAGCAGCCAAGATAGCGTAACATCTAATGAAAAACTGTTTTTT.

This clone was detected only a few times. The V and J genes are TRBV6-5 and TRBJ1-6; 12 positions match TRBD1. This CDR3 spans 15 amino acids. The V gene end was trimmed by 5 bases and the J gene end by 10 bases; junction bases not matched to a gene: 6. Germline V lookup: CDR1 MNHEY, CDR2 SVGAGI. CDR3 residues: CASSIGTGGFSPLHF. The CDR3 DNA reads TGTGCCAGCAGTATAGGGACAGGGGGCTTCTCACCCCTCCACTTT.

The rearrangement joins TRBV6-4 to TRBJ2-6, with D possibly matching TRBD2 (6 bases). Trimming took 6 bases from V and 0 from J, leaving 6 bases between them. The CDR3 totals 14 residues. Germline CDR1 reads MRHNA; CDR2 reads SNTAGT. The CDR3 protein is CASRRDSGANVLTF. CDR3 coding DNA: TGTGCCAGCAGGCGGGACTCTGGGGCCAACGTCCTGACTTTC.

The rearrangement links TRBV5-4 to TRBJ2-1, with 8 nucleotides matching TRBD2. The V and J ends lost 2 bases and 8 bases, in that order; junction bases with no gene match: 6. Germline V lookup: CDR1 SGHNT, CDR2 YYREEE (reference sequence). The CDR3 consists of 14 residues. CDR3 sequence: CASSFNNGRDEQFF. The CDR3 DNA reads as TGTGCCAGCAGCTTTAATAACGGGAGGGATGAGCAGTTCTTC.

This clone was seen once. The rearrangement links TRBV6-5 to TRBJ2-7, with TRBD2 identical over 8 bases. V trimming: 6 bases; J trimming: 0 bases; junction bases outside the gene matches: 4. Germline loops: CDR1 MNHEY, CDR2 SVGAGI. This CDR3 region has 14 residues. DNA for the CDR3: TGTGCCAGCAGCGCACTAGCGGACTCCTACGAGCAGTACTTC. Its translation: CASSALADSYEQYF.

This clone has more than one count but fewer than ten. CDR3: CATSSPGLAGNEQFF. The CDR3 bases are TGTGCCACCAGCAGCCCGGGACTAGCGGGGAATGAGCAGTTCTTC. The chain joins TRBV15 to TRBJ2-1, with 13 bases that match TRBD2. The V gene end was trimmed by 3 bases and the J gene end by 7 bases; junction bases not matched to a gene: 3. The CDR3 totals 15 residues. In germline, CDR1 is LNHNV, CDR2 YYDKDF (reference sequence). The complete variable domain, with remaining parts taken from reference TRBV15 and TRBJ2-1, reads DAMVIQNPRYQVTQFGKPVTLSCSQTLNHNVMYWYQQKSSQAPKLLFHYYDKDFNNEADTPDNFQSRRPNTSFCFLDIRSPGLGDTAMYLCATSSPGLAGNEQFFGPGTRLTVL.

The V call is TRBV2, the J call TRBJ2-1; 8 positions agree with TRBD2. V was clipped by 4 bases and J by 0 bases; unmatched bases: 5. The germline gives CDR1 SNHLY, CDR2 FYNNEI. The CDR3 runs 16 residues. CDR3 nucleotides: TGTGCCAGCAGTGCTCGGAGCGGGAGCTCCTACAATGAGCAGTTCTTC. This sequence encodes CASSARSGSSYNEQFF. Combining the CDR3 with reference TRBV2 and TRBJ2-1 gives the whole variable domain EPEVTQTPSHQVTQMGQEVILRCVPISNHLYFYWYRQILGQKVEFLVSFYNNEISEKSEIFDDQFSVERPDGSNFTLKIRSTKLEDSAMYFCASSARSGSSYNEQFFGPGTRLTVL.

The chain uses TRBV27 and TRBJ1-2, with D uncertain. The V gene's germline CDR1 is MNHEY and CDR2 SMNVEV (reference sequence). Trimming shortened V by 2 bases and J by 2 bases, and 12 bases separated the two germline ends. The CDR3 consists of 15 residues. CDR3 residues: CASSLRWSGNYGYTF. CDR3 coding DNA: TGTGCCAGCAGTTTACGCTGGTCGGGGAACTATGGCTACACCTTC.

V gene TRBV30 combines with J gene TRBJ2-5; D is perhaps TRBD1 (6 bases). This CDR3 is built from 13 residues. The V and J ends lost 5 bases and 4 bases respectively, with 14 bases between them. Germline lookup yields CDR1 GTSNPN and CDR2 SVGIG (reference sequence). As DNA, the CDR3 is TGTGCCTGGCGGACAGTTTCAACAGAGACCCAGTACTTC. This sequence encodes CAWRTVSTETQYF. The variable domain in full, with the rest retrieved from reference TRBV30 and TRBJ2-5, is SQTIHQWPATLVQPVGSPLSLECTVEGTSNPNLYWYRQAAGRGLQLLFYSVGIGQISSEVPQNLSASRPQDRQFILSSKKLLLSDSGFYLCAWRTVSTETQYFGPGTRLLVL.

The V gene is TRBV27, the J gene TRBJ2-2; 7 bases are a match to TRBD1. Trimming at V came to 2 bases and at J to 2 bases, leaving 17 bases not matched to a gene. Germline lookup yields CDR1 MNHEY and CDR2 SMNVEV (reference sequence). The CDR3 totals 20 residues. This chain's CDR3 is CASSLGHTGVQLRNTGELFF. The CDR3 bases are TGTGCCAGCAGTTTAGGTCACACAGGGGTTCAACTTAGAAACACCGGGGAGCTGTTTTTT.

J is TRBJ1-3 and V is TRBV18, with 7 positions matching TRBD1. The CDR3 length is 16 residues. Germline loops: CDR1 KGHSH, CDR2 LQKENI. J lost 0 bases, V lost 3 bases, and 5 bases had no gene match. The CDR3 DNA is TGTGCCAGCTCACCCGTGGGACAGAGCTCTGGAAACACCATATATTTT. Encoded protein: CASSPVGQSSGNTIYF.

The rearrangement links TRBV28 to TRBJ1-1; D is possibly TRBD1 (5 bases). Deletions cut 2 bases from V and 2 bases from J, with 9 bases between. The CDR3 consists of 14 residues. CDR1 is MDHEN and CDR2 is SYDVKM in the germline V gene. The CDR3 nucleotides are TGTGCCAGCAGTTTAGACAGCCACAACACTGAAGCTTTCTTT. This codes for CASSLDSHNTEAFF.

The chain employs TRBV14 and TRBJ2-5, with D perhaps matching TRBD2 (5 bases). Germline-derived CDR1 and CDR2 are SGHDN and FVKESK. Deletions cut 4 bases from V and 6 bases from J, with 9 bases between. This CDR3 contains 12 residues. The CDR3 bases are TGTGCCAGCAGCCCGTCGGGGAAGACCCAGTACTTC. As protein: CASSPSGKTQYF.

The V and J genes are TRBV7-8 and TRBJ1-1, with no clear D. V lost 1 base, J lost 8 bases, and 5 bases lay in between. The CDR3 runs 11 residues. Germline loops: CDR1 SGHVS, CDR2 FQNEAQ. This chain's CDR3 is CASSLGGEAFF. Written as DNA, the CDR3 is TGTGCCAGCAGCTTAGGAGGAGAAGCTTTCTTT.

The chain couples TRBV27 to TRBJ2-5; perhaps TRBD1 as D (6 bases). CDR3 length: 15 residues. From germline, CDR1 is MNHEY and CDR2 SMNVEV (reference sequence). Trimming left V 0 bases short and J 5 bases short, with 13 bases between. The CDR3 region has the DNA TGTGCCAGCAGTTTATCTCCAGGGGCTGCGGAGACCCAGTACTTC. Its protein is CASSLSPGAAETQYF.

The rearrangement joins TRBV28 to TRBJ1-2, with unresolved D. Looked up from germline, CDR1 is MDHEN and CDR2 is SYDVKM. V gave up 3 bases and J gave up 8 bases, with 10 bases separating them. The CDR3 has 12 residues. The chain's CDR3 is CASSFSLEGYTF. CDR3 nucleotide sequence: TGTGCCAGCAGTTTCTCCTTGGAGGGCTACACCTTC.

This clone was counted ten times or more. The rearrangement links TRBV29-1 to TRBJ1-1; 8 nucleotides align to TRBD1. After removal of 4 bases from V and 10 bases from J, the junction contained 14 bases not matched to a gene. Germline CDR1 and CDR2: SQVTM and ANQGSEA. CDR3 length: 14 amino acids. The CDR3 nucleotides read TGCAGCGTTGCCCTAGGGACAGGTGGGACGATAGCTTTCTTT. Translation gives CSVALGTGGTIAFF.